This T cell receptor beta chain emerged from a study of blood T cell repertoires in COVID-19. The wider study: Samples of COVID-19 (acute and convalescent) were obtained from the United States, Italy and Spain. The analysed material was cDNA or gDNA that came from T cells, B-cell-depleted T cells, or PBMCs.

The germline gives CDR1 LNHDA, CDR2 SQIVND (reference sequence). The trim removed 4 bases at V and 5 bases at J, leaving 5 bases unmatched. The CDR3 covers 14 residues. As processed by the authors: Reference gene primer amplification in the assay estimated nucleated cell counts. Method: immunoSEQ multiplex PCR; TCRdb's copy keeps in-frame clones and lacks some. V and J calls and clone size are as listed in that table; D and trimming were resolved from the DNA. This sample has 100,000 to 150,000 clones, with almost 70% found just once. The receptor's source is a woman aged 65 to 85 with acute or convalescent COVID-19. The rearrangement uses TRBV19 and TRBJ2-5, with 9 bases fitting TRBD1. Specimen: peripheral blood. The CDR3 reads CASSKQGAGETQYF. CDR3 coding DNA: TGTGCCAGTAGTAAACAGGGGGCCGGGGAGACCCAGTACTTC.